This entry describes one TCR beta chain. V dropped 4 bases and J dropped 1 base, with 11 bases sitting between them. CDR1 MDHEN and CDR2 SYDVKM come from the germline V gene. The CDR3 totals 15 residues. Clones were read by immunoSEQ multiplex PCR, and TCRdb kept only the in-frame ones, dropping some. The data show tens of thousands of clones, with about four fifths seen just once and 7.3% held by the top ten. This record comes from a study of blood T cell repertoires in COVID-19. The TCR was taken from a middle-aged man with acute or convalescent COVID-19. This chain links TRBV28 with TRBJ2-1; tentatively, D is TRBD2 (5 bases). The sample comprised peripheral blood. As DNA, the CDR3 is TGTGCCAGCAGTTCCCTAGGGAGTTCCTACAATGAGCAGTTCTTC. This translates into CASSSLGSSYNEQFF.